The sequence of this TCR beta chain was determined in a study of T cell changes during pregnancy in multiple sclerosis (dated by TCRdb to between 2017 and 2020). Context from the whole study: The study looked at changes in the T cell repertoire across pregnancy in women with multiple sclerosis.

This clone was recorded only once. Its antigen specificity is not known. No much larger clone exists at a distance of one base, and base qualities are not known. CDR3 length: 14 amino acids, cysteine to phenylalanine. Only the CDR3 DNA is retained, 42 bases long and in frame from the first base. V is cut back by 6 bases and J by 6 bases, with 10 bases in the junction unmatched. CDR1 and CDR2, per the germline V gene (reference sequence), are SEHNR and FQNEAQ. Receptor amplification or capture employed the immunoSEQ multiplex PCR assay. In TCRdb, the immuneACCESS table is reduced to in-frame sequences with V and J assigned. These tables do not hold every clone; where another copy was compared, an unresolved V gene accounts for under half, and the others remain unexplained. For this sample the table gives some 80,000 clones, of which 94% were detected only once. The ten biggest clones cover roughly 2.5% of the sample.

This sequence originates from a female donor with multiple sclerosis, enrolled in a pregnancy study. The chain is assembled from TRBV7-9 and TRBJ2-7, with TRBD2 identical over 8 junction bases. This material consisted of peripheral blood, taken in the third trimester of pregnancy. This receptor has the CDR3 CASSPGLASGEQYF. The DNA reads TGTGCCAGCAGTCCTGGACTAGCCTCTGGCGAGCAGTACTTC.